A single sample is the source of the 20 T cell receptor beta chains below, sequenced in a study of blood T cell repertoires in COVID-19. Here immunoSEQ multiplex PCR was the method, and the copy in TCRdb shows in-frame clones only, minus some. The table includes some 250,000 clones, 84% detected once. Sequencing was done on a sample of peripheral blood. These TCRs come from a man aged 55 to 70 with acute or convalescent COVID-19.

V and J are TRBV7-2 and TRBJ2-7; 7 bases fit TRBD1. The CDR3 loop spans 14 amino acids. Germline assignment: CDR1 SGHTA and CDR2 FQGNSA. The ends lost 3 bases at V and 4 bases at J; junction bases unmatched: 6. CDR3: CASSFAGQEYEQYF. CDR3 in DNA: TGTGCCAGCAGCTTCGCAGGACAGGAGTACGAGCAGTACTTC.

The rearrangement joins TRBV18 to TRBJ2-5, with D possibly TRBD1 on 6 matching bases. The CDR3 consists of 13 residues. The germline CDR1 and CDR2 sequences are KGHSH and LQKENI. The V and J ends lost 8 bases and 5 bases respectively, with 15 bases between them. The CDR3: CASTHRARETQYF. The CDR3, as DNA: TGTGCCAGCACCCACAGGGCTCGGGAGACCCAGTACTTC.

The chain has TRBV7-2 and TRBJ2-5; 9 bases align to TRBD2. The ends lost 1 base at V and 0 bases at J; junction bases unmatched: 9. The length of the CDR3 is 18 residues. CDR1 is SGHTA and CDR2 is FQGNSA in the germline V gene. The CDR3 region is CASSLVFWPSGNQETQYF. In nucleotides, the CDR3 is TGTGCCAGCAGCTTAGTTTTTTGGCCTAGCGGGAACCAAGAGACCCAGTACTTC.

CDR3 nucleotide sequence: TGTGCCAGCAGCTTAGACAGGGCCGGAGAGACCCAGTACTTC. Protein product: CASSLDRAGETQYF. The chain couples TRBV7-2 to TRBJ2-5; possibly TRBD1 for D (6 bases). The CDR3 extends over 14 amino acids. The V gene's germline CDR1 is SGHTA and CDR2 FQGNSA. V was pared by 1 base and J by 4 bases, with 10 bases between.

The chain recombines TRBV18 with TRBJ2-5, with 7 bases aligning to TRBD1. CDR1 is KGHSH, CDR2 LQKENI, per germline. The junction had 9 bases not matched to a gene; V was cut back by 4 bases and J by 1 base. CDR3 length: 16 amino acids. The CDR3, as DNA: TGTGCCAGCTCACTCCGGACAGGCGTTGGCCAAGAGACCCAGTACTTC. Its translation: CASSLRTGVGQETQYF.

This clone was detected only once. This rearrangement joins TRBV7-3 to TRBJ2-1, with D possibly matching TRBD2 (5 bases). The germline V gene encodes CDR1 SGHTA and CDR2 FQGTGA. The CDR3 is 15 residues long. V was trimmed by 5 bases and J by 0 bases, leaving 11 bases between them. This chain's CDR3 is CASSIGLSSYNEQFF. CDR3 nucleotides: TGTGCCAGCAGCATAGGACTGAGCTCCTACAATGAGCAGTTCTTC.

The chain has TRBV30 and TRBJ1-3; D uncertain. Germline V CDR1 and CDR2: GTSNPN, SVGIG (reference sequence). The CDR3 extends over 13 amino acids. Trimming pared 0 bases from V and 8 bases from J, leaving 11 bases between. The CDR3 region is CAWSVALLDTIYF. As DNA, the CDR3 is TGTGCCTGGAGTGTAGCCCTGCTAGACACCATATATTTT.

The chain uses TRBV19 and TRBJ2-7; TRBD2 matches at 8 bases. V lost 6 bases to trimming and J lost 6 bases; unmatched junction nucleotides: 10. Germline CDR1 is LNHDA and CDR2 is SQIVND (reference sequence). This CDR3 has 14 residues. CDR3 nucleotides: TGTGCCAGTAGCCCCTCACGGGGGGGGGTCGAGCAGTACTTC. It yields the protein CASSPSRGGVEQYF.

This clone was counted a single time. The chain recombines TRBV7-6 with TRBJ2-5; D remains ambiguous. The CDR3 has 14 residues. V dropped 0 bases and J dropped 2 bases, with 7 bases sitting between them. The germline V gene has CDR1 SGHVS and CDR2 FNYEAQ. The CDR3 region is CASSLAYGQETQYF. CDR3 DNA sequence: TGTGCCAGCAGCTTAGCGTACGGTCAAGAGACCCAGTACTTC.

The rearrangement joins TRBV7-8 to TRBJ1-5, with D perhaps matching TRBD1 (6 bases). The V and J ends lost 5 bases and 5 bases respectively, with 10 bases between them. The germline V gene encodes CDR1 SGHVS and CDR2 FQNEAQ. The CDR3 is 13 amino acids. This chain's CDR3 is CASSPQGHQPQHF. Here the CDR3 DNA reads TGTGCCAGCAGCCCTCAGGGGCATCAGCCCCAGCATTTT.

V is TRBV29-1 and J is TRBJ2-1; the match to TRBD2 covers 12 bases. Germline CDR1 reads SQVTM; CDR2 reads ANQGSEA. CDR3 length equals 19 residues. After removal of 8 bases from V and 5 bases from J, the junction contained 22 bases not matched to a gene. As DNA, the CDR3 is TGCAGCTATTCGCCTTATGGACTAGCGGGAACCCTGGGGCACAATGAGCAGTTCTTC. Protein product: CSYSPYGLAGTLGHNEQFF.

The J gene is TRBJ1-3, the V gene TRBV2, with D possibly matching TRBD1 (5 bases). This CDR3 region has 14 residues. V was trimmed by 3 bases and J by 0 bases, leaving 6 bases between them. Germline-derived CDR1 and CDR2 are SNHLY and FYNNEI. The CDR3: CASSEGHSGNTIYF. The CDR3 DNA reads TGTGCCAGCAGTGAGGGGCACTCTGGAAACACCATATATTTT.

This clone was seen once. The chain has TRBV5-1 and TRBJ2-5; possible D gene TRBD1, 6 bases. Trimming pared 2 bases from V and 7 bases from J, leaving 12 bases between. This CDR3 spans 13 amino acids. CDR1 is SGHRS and CDR2 is YFSETQ in the germline V gene. This chain's CDR3 is CASSFPGDGTQYF. The CDR3 DNA reads TGCGCCAGCAGCTTTCCAGGGGACGGGACCCAGTACTTC.

The rearrangement links TRBV6-5 to TRBJ1-5, with D perhaps matching TRBD1 (6 bases). Germline loops: CDR1 MNHEY, CDR2 SVGAGI. V was shortened by 4 bases and J by 5 bases, with 18 bases between the two germline ends. The CDR3 is 16 residues long. CDR3: CASSSRRGRVHQPQHF. The CDR3 DNA follows: TGTGCCAGCAGTTCGCGTAGGGGGAGGGTGCATCAGCCCCAGCATTTT.

This rearrangement joins TRBV3-1 (or the pseudogene TRBV3-2) to TRBJ2-7, with TRBD2 identical over 13 bases. The CDR3 has 14 amino acids. CDR1 and CDR2 from the germline V gene are LGHDT and YNNKEL (reference sequence). V shed 5 bases, J shed 2 bases, and the junction held 0 bases outside the gene matches. The CDR3 DNA is TGTGCCAGCAGCGGACTAGCGGGAGCCTACGAGCAGTACTTC. This sequence encodes CASSGLAGAYEQYF.

This rearrangement joins TRBV5-1 to TRBJ2-3; D is perhaps TRBD1 (5 bases). Germline CDR1 is SGHRS and CDR2 is YFSETQ. The V and J ends lost 0 bases and 1 base respectively, with 9 bases between them. The CDR3 spans 15 residues. In DNA, the CDR3 is TGCGCCAGCAGCTTGGAAGGGGTGGGCACAGATACGCAGTATTTT. This encodes CASSLEGVGTDTQYF.

This sequence joins TRBV10-2 and TRBJ1-4; D might be TRBD1 (5 bases). The CDR3 sequence is 14 residues long. Germline CDR1 is WSHSY and CDR2 is SAAADI. Trimming shortened V by 5 bases and J by 5 bases, and 12 bases separated the two germline ends. The CDR3 sequence: CASSLPGGNEKLFF. The CDR3 nucleotides read TGCGCCAGCAGTCTACCGGGGGGAAATGAAAAACTGTTTTTT.

This sequence joins TRBV5-1 and TRBJ1-4; 10 bases agree with TRBD1. CDR1 is SGHRS and CDR2 is YFSETQ in the germline V gene. V was pared by 4 bases and J by 5 bases, with 8 bases of the junction left unmatched. The CDR3 has 16 residues. CDR3 nucleotide sequence: TGCGCCAGCAGCCAGGGACAGGGGAACGGGAATGAAAAACTGTTTTTT. This sequence encodes CASSQGQGNGNEKLFF.

V and J are TRBV11-3 and TRBJ2-1, with 11 bases lining up with TRBD2. Trimming at V came to 3 bases and at J to 6 bases, leaving 4 bases not matched to a gene. CDR1 and CDR2 from the germline V gene are SGHNT and YENEEA. CDR3 length: 15 residues. The CDR3 DNA follows: TGTGCCAGCAGCTTGCGGGGGACTAGCGGCAATGAGCAGTTCTTC. Its protein is CASSLRGTSGNEQFF.

The J gene is TRBJ2-3, the V gene TRBV7-9; 14 positions agree with TRBD2. V dropped 4 bases and J dropped 4; count of bases not matched to a gene: 4. Germline V gene data show CDR1 as SEHNR and CDR2 as FQNEAQ (reference sequence). This CDR3 has 16 amino acids. The CDR3, as DNA: TGTGCCAGCAGCTGGGGACTAGCGGGAGAGGCAGATACGCAGTATTTT. Residues: CASSWGLAGEADTQYF. The whole variable domain, filled in from reference TRBV7-9 and TRBJ2-3, reads DTGVSQNPRHKITKRGQNVTFRCDPISEHNRLYWYRQTLGQGPEFLTYFQNEAQLEKSRLLSDRFSAERPKGSFSTLEIQRTEQGDSAMYLCASSWGLAGEADTQYFGPGTRLTVL.